This T cell receptor beta chain is drawn from a study of beta chain features in type 1 diabetes. Expressed TCRB transcripts were sequenced because the entire RNA isolate underwent reverse transcription. Measured with immunoSEQ multiplex PCR; TCRdb has only the in-frame clones, and not every one. The sample yields hundreds of thousands of clones, over 12% seen once. Broader study findings: Reduced insertions and increased deletions marked VDJ junctions in type 1 diabetes patients. Overrepresentation of cells with high TCR expression could result from cDNA sequencing. Researchers report that Type 1 diabetes patients had moderately but significantly shorter TCRB CDR3s across all four CD4+ subsets.

Germline V gene sequence: CDR1 LNHDA, CDR2 SQIVND (reference sequence). This CDR3 has 13 amino acids. The junction had 1 base not matched to a gene; V was cut back by 7 bases and J by 4 bases. This clone appeared a few times. Its antigen is not known. This sequence joins TRBV19 and TRBJ1-4; TRBD1 agrees at 9 bases. The specimen sequenced was naive CD4+ T cells from blood. The receptor was derived from a man between 18 and 35 years old with type 1 diabetes. CDR3: CASTGQGNEKLFF. For the CDR3, the DNA is TGTGCCAGTACGGGACAGGGTAATGAAAAACTGTTTTTT.